This T cell receptor beta chain emerged from a study of cytomegalovirus exposure and HLA in healthy donors. The PCR made use of 60 Vbeta and 13 Jbeta primers. The table came from immunoSEQ multiplex PCR; TCRdb's copy has only in-frame clones and leaves some out. The repertoire holds about 190,000 clones, with roughly three quarters as singletons. The V and J ends lost 4 bases and 6 bases respectively, with 14 bases between them. CDR1 and CDR2 from the germline V gene are SGHTS and YDEGEE. This CDR3 is built from 14 residues. This sequence originates from a woman aged 18-35 years in good health and CMV-seronegative. The rearrangement links TRBV5-8 to TRBJ1-5; TRBD1 is a possible D gene (5 bases). The sample taken for sequencing was PBMCs. CDR3 in DNA: TGTGCCAGCAGCGGAGGGGATGATGGTCAGCCCCAGCATTTT. It encodes CASSGGDDGQPQHF.